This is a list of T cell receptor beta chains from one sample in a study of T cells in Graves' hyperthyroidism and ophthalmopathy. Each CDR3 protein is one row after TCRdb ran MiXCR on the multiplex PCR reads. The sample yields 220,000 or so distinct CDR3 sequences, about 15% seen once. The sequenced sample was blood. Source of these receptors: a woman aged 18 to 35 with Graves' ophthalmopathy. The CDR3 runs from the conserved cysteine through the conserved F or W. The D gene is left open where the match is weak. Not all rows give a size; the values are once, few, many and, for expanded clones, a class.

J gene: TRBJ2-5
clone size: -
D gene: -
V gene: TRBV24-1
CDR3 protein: CATSDIQTQYF
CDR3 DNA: TGTGCCACCAGTGATATCCAGACCCAGTACTTC

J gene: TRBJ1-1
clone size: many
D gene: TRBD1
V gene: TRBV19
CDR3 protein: CASSNQRQGLNTEAFF
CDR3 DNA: TGTGCCAGTAGTAACCAACGACAGGGGTTGAACACTGAAGCTTTCTTT

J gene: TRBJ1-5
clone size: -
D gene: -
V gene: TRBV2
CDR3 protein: CASSGGKRSNQPQHF
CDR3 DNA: TGTGCCAGCAGTGGAGGCAAGAGGAGCAATCAGCCCCAGCATTTT

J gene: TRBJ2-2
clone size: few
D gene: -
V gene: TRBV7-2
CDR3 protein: CASSLFVGAANTGELFF
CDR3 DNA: TGTGCCAGCAGCTTATTCGTGGGAGCCGCGAACACCGGGGAGCTGTTTTTT

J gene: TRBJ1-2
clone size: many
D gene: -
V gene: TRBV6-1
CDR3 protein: CASSELGIYGYTF
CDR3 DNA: TGTGCCAGCAGTGAGTTAGGGATCTATGGCTACACCTTC

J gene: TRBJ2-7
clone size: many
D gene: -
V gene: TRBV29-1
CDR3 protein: CSVGRGGYEQYF
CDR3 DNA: TGCAGCGTTGGAAGGGGAGGCTACGAGCAGTACTTC

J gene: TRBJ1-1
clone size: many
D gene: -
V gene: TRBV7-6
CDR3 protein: CASSFGGDTEAFF
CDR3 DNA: TGTGCCAGCAGCTTTGGGGGAGACACTGAAGCTTTCTTT

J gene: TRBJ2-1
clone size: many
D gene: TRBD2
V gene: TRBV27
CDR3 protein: CASSLSGRKNDEQFF
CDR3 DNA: TGTGCCAGCAGTTTAAGCGGGAGGAAAAACGATGAGCAGTTCTTC

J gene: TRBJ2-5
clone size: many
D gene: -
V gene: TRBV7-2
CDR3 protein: CASRLNRVQETQYF
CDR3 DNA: TGTGCCAGCAGGCTGAACAGGGTCCAAGAGACCCAGTACTTC

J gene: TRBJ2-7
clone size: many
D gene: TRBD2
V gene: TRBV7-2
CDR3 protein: CASSFTSGSTSYEQYF
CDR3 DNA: TGTGCCAGCAGCTTTACTAGCGGGAGTACGTCCTACGAGCAGTACTTC

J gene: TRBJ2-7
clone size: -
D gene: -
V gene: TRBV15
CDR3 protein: CATSARDFSYEQYF
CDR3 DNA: TGTGCCACCAGCGCCCGGGACTTCTCCTACGAGCAGTACTTC

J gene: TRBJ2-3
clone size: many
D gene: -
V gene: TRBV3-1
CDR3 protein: CASSQGGGSADTQYF
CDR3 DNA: TGTGCCAGCAGCCAAGGTGGGGGAAGTGCAGATACGCAGTATTTT

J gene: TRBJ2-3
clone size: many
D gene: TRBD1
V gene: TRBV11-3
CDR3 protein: CASSHYRGATDTQYF
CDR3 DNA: TGTGCCAGCAGCCACTACAGGGGGGCCACAGATACGCAGTATTTT

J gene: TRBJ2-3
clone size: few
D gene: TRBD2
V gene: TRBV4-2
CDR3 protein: CASSQENAGGPVDTQYF
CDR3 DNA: TGTGCCAGCAGCCAAGAAAACGCGGGAGGGCCCGTAGATACGCAGTATTTT

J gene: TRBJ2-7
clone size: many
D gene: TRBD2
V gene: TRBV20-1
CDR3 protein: CSARRQGYLAGEQYF
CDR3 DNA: TGCAGTGCTAGACGCCAGGGCTATCTAGCGGGTGAGCAGTACTTC

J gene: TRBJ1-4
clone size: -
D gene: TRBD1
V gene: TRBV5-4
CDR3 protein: CASSLEGQGNEKLFF
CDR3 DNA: TGTGCCAGCAGCCTGGAGGGACAGGGAAATGAAAAACTGTTTTTT

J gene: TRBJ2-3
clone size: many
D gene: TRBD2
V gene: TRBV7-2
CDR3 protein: CASSSRGTSRSTDTQYF
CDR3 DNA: TGTGCCAGCAGCTCCCGAGGGACTAGCAGAAGCACAGATACGCAGTATTTT

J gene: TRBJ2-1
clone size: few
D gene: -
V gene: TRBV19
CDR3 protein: CASSINREQFF
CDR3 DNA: TGTGCCAGTAGTATAAACCGGGAGCAGTTCTTC

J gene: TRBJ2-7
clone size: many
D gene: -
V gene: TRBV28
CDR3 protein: CASSLAGTEQYF
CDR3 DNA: TGTGCCAGCAGTTTGGCCGGGACTGAGCAGTACTTC

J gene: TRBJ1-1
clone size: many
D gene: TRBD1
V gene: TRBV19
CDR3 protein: CASSIPDRDGANTEAFF
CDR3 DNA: TGTGCCAGTAGTATCCCTGACAGGGATGGTGCGAACACTGAAGCTTTCTTT

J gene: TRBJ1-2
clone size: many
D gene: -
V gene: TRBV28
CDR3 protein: CASSFGDRDSDGYTF
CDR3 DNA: TGTGCCAGCAGTTTTGGGGATCGGGATTCGGATGGCTACACCTTC

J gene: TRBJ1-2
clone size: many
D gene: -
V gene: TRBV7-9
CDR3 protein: CASSLGGEGGYTF
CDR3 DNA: TGTGCCAGCAGCTTAGGGGGAGAAGGTGGCTACACCTTC

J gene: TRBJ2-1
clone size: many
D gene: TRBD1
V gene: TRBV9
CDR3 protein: CASSVQGATLFDEQFF
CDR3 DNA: TGTGCCAGCAGCGTACAGGGGGCGACACTTTTCGATGAGCAGTTCTTC

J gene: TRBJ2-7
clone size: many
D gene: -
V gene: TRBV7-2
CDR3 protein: CASSLGGPREQYF
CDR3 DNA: TGTGCCAGCAGCTTAGGGGGTCCTAGGGAGCAGTACTTC

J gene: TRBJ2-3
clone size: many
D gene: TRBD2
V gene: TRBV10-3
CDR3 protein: CAISRTSGGTDTQYF
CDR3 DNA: TGTGCCATCAGCCGGACTAGCGGGGGAACAGATACGCAGTATTTT

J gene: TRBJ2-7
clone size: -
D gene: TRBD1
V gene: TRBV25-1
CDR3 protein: CASSDPDRAGEQYF
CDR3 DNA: TGTGCCAGCAGTGATCCGGACAGGGCGGGCGAGCAGTACTTC

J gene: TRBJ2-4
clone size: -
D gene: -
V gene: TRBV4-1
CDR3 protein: CASSHGGGLAKNIQYF
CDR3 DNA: TGCGCCAGCAGCCATGGAGGAGGATTAGCCAAAAACATTCAGTACTTC

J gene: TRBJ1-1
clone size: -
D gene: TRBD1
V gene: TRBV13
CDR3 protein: CASSRGGQDLMWFF
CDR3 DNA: TGTGCCAGCAGCCGAGGGGGACAGGATTTGATGTGGTTCTTT

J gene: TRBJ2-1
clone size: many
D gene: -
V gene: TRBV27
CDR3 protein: CASSFGYGDNEQFF
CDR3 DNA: TGTGCCAGCAGTTTTGGGTACGGGGACAATGAGCAGTTCTTC

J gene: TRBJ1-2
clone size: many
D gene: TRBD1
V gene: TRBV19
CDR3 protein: CASSIPRDREGNYGYTF
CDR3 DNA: TGTGCCAGTAGTATCCCCCGGGACAGGGAGGGTAACTATGGCTACACCTTC

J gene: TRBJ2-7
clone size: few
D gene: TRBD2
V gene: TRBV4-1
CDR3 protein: CASSQVGLAGLSSYEQYF
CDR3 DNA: TGCGCCAGCAGCCAAGTCGGACTAGCGGGACTAAGCTCCTACGAGCAGTACTTC

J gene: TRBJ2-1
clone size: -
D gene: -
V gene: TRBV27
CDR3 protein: CASNSQRVGYYNEQFF
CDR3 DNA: TGTGCCAGCAATTCCCAAAGGGTGGGGTACTACAATGAGCAGTTCTTC

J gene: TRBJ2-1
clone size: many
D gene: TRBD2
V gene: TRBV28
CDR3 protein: CASTEETSGRTNYNEQFF
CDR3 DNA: TGTGCCAGCACCGAAGAGACTAGCGGGAGAACCAACTACAATGAGCAGTTCTTC

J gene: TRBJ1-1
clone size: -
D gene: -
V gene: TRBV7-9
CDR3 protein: CASSSEENTEAFF
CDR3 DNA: TGTGCCAGCAGCTCCGAGGAAAACACTGAAGCTTTCTTT

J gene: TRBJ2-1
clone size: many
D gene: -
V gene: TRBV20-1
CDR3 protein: CSASLDSSYNEQFF
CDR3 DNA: TGCAGTGCTAGCCTCGACAGCTCCTACAATGAGCAGTTCTTC

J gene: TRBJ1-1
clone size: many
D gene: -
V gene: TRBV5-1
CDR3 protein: CASSSDGQPNTEAFF
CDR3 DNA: TGCGCCAGCAGCTCCGATGGACAACCGAACACTGAAGCTTTCTTT

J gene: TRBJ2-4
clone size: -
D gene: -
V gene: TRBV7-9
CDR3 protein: CASSFPPGPSAKNIQYF
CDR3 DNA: TGTGCCAGCAGCTTTCCACCGGGACCTTCTGCCAAAAACATTCAGTACTTC

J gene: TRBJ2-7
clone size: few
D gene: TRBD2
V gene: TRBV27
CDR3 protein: CASSLSTSGNTYEQYF
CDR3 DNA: TGTGCCAGCAGTTTATCGACTAGCGGGAATACCTACGAGCAGTACTTC

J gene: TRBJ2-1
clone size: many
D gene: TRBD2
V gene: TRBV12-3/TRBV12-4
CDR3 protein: CASSLNSGTGNEQFF
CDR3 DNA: TGTGCCAGCAGTTTAAATAGCGGGACCGGCAATGAGCAGTTCTTC

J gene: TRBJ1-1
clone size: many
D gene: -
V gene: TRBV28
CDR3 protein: CASRPAPGLMNTEAFF
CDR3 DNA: TGTGCCAGCAGACCAGCACCGGGACTGATGAACACTGAAGCTTTCTTT

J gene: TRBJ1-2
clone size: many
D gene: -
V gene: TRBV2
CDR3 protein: CASSEARVGGYTF
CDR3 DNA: TGTGCCAGCAGTGAAGCAAGGGTTGGTGGCTACACCTTC

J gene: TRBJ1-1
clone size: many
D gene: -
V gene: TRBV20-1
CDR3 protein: CSAPPPFGTEAFF
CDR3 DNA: TGCAGTGCTCCCCCCCCTTTTGGCACTGAAGCTTTCTTT

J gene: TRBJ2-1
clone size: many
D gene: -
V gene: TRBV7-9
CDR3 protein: CASSLPNEQFF
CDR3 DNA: TGTGCCAGCAGCTTACCCAATGAGCAGTTCTTC

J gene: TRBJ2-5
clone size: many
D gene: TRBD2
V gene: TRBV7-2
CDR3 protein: CASSATSGSYVTQYF
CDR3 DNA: TGTGCCAGCAGCGCGACTAGCGGGAGTTACGTGACCCAGTACTTC

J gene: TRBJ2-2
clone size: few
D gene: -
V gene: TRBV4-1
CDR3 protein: CASSPQRGSANTGELFF
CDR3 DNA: TGCGCCAGCAGCCCTCAAAGGGGTAGCGCGAACACCGGGGAGCTGTTTTTT

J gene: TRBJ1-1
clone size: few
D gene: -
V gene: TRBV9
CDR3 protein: CASSSRATANTEAFF
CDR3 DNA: TGTGCCAGCAGCTCCCGAGCGACGGCTAACACTGAAGCTTTCTTT

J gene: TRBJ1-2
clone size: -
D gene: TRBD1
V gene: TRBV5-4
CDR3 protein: CASSPGQGLYGYTF
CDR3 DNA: TGTGCCAGCAGCCCGGGACAGGGCTTGTATGGCTACACCTTC

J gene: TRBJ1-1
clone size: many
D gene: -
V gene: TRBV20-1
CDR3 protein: CSALPAYTEAFF
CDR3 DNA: TGCAGTGCTCTCCCAGCGTACACTGAAGCTTTCTTT

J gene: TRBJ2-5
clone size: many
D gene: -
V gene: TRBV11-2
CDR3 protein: CASSLGRGGETQYF
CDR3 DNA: TGTGCCAGCAGCTTAGGCAGGGGTGGAGAGACCCAGTACTTC

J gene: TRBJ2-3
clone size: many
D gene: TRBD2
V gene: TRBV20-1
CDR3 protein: CSARASGGTDTQYF
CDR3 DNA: TGCAGTGCTAGAGCTAGCGGGGGCACAGATACGCAGTATTTT

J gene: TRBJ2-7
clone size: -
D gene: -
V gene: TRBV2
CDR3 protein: CASSVAETYEQYF
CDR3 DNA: TGTGCCAGCAGCGTAGCGGAAACCTACGAGCAGTACTTC

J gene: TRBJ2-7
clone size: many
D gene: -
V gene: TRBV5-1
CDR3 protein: CASSLASGHSLPDYEQYF
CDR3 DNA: TGCGCCAGCAGCTTGGCCTCGGGACACTCGCTGCCTGACTACGAGCAGTACTTC

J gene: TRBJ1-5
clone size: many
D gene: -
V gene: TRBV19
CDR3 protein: CASSIGREVVQPQHF
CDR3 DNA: TGTGCCAGTAGTATAGGCAGGGAGGTAGTTCAGCCCCAGCATTTT

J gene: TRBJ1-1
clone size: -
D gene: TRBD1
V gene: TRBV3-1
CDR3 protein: CASSRQGFNTEAFF
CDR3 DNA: TGTGCCAGCAGCCGACAGGGCTTCAACACTGAAGCTTTCTTT